These T cell receptor beta chains were read from a single sample in a study of control samples from healthy donors and cancer patients. Clones were sequenced by immunoSEQ multiplex PCR, and TCRdb holds only the in-frame ones, with some missing. This sample has about 49,000 clones; 70% to 90% occur once, and the top ten carry less than 3.5%. Sequenced: PBMCs. The receptors here all came from a woman in her fifties or sixties with lung cancer. The CDR3 runs from the conserved cysteine through the conserved F or W. A D gene is named only where the DNA matches it firmly. Rows give clone size only sometimes, using once, few, many, or a class for an expanded clone.

size	D	V	J	DNA	CDR3
NA	NA	TRBV4-3	TRBJ1-3	TGCGCCAGCAGCCAAGTCCGAAAGGGCGGAAACACCATATATTTT	CASSQVRKGGNTIYF
NA	NA	TRBV12-3/TRBV12-4	TRBJ1-5	TGTGCCAGCAGTTTTGGGAGACAGCCCCAGCATTTT	CASSFGRQPQHF
NA	NA	TRBV11-3	TRBJ2-2	TGTGCCAGCAGCTTCTGGGGGACCGGGGAGCTGTTTTTT	CASSFWGTGELFF
NA	NA	TRBV5-1	TRBJ1-6	TGCGCCAGCAGCCTATATTCAGGGGCCAGGGATTCACCCCTCCACTTT	CASSLYSGARDSPLHF
few	NA	TRBV5-1	TRBJ2-5	TGCGCCAGCAGCATAACCGGGCCGGAGACCCAGTACTTC	CASSITGPETQYF
NA	NA	TRBV28	TRBJ1-1	TGTGCCAGCAGTTTTCTAGCGACCACTGAAGCTTTCTTT	CASSFLATTEAFF
NA	NA	TRBV27	TRBJ2-6	TGTGCCAGCAGTTATAGGGATTCTGGGGCCAACGTCCTGACTTTC	CASSYRDSGANVLTF
NA	TRBD1	TRBV3-1/TRBV3-2	TRBJ1-1	TGTGCCAGCAGCCAAGGCCGGGGACAGCCTAGATTT	CASSQGRGQPRF
few	TRBD1	TRBV9	TRBJ1-2	TGTGCCAGCAGCCCTTCCGGGGGGACAGGGGCGCCGGGGGACTATGGCTACACCTTC	CASSPSGGTGAPGDYGYTF
NA	NA	TRBV28	TRBJ1-5	TGTGCCAGCGGGCTCGGGGGAGATCAGCCCCAGCATTTT	CASGLGGDQPQHF
NA	NA	TRBV3-1/TRBV3-2	TRBJ1-2	TGTGCCAGCAGCCAAGATGACCGGACCGCCTTC	CASSQDDRTAF
NA	NA	TRBV24-1	TRBJ1-2	TGTGCCACCAGCGACAGCTCTGACTATGGCTACACCTTC	CATSDSSDYGYTF
NA	NA	TRBV28	TRBJ2-7	TGTGCCAGCAGCGTCGGACAAGGCTACGAGCAGTACTTC	CASSVGQGYEQYF
NA	TRBD1	TRBV11-2	TRBJ2-7	TGTGCCAGCAGCCCGTCCACCGGGACAGCCTACGAGCAGTACTTC	CASSPSTGTAYEQYF
NA	NA	TRBV6-5	TRBJ1-5	TGTGCCAGCAGCCGCAAGTCAGGGTTGGAGCAGCCCCAGCATTTT	CASSRKSGLEQPQHF
few	TRBD2	TRBV15	TRBJ2-7	TGTGCCACCAGCAGAGATATGTGGGGGGAGGGCGAGCAGTACTTC	CATSRDMWGEGEQYF
NA	TRBD1	TRBV7-8	TRBJ2-3	TGTGCCAGCAGCCTCCGGGACAGCTTTGTTAGGAGCACAGATACGCAGTATTTT	CASSLRDSFVRSTDTQYF
NA	TRBD1	TRBV7-9	TRBJ2-2	TGTGCCAGAGAGGGGGCCACAGGAAACACCGGGGAGCTGTTTTTT	CAREGATGNTGELFF
NA	NA	TRBV10-2	TRBJ1-3	TGCGCCAGCACACGCGACGGGTCCTCTGGAAACACCATATATTTT	CASTRDGSSGNTIYF
few	NA	TRBV27	TRBJ2-2	TGTGCCAGCAGTTTATCGATTAACGGACAAGCGAACACCGGGGAGCTGTTTTTT	CASSLSINGQANTGELFF
NA	NA	TRBV6-2/TRBV6-3	TRBJ1-1	TGTGCCAGCAGTTACCCTCCGGGACAGAACACTGAAGCTTTCTTT	CASSYPPGQNTEAFF
NA	TRBD1	TRBV28	TRBJ1-2	TGTGCCAGCAGTCCCGTGGACAGGCAGAGCTACACCTTC	CASSPVDRQSYTF
NA	NA	TRBV29-1	TRBJ2-5	TGCAGCGCCGGGCTGGGAGAGACCCAGTACTTC	CSAGLGETQYF
NA	NA	TRBV20-1	TRBJ2-7	TGCAGTGCTAGTTCTATCACAGGGTGGTCTCCTTACGAGCAGTACTTC	CSASSITGWSPYEQYF
few	TRBD1	TRBV29-1	TRBJ1-2	TGCAGCGGTAGACAGGGGTACGGCTACACCTTC	CSGRQGYGYTF
NA	NA	TRBV9	TRBJ2-2	TGTGCCAGCAGCCCCATCGGAACCGGGGAGCTGTTTTTT	CASSPIGTGELFF
once	TRBD2	TRBV7-9	TRBJ2-3	TGTGCCAGCAGCTTAACAAAGCGGGGGGGCACAGATACGCAGTATTTT	CASSLTKRGGTDTQYF
NA	TRBD1	TRBV7-2	TRBJ2-7	TGTGCCAGCAGCTTGTCCGGGACAGGGGCCTACGAGCAGTACTTC	CASSLSGTGAYEQYF
NA	NA	TRBV5-1	TRBJ1-1	TGCGCCAGCAGCTTATTAGACGTAGGGGGTCCTGAAGCTTTCTTT	CASSLLDVGGPEAFF
NA	NA	TRBV5-4	TRBJ1-3	TGTGCCAGCAGCTTGACAGGAGGCGATATAGCTGGAAACACCATATATTTT	CASSLTGGDIAGNTIYF
NA	NA	TRBV19	TRBJ2-2	TGTGCCAGTAGAGCGCCTAACACCGGGGAGCTGTTTTTT	CASRAPNTGELFF
NA	NA	TRBV6-1	TRBJ2-5	TGTGCCAGCAGTGAGTCCAGTCAAGAGACCCAGTACTTC	CASSESSQETQYF
NA	TRBD1	TRBV28	TRBJ1-2	TGTGCCAGCAGCTCGGGACAGGGGCCGGCAAACTATGGCTACACCTTC	CASSSGQGPANYGYTF
few	NA	TRBV18	TRBJ1-1	TGTGCCAGCTCACGAAGAACTTCCCATACGAACACTGAAGCTTTCTTT	CASSRRTSHTNTEAFF
NA	NA	TRBV25-1	TRBJ1-1	TGTGCCAGCAGTGAAATTGGGGGTCCCGAAGCTTTCTTT	CASSEIGGPEAFF
NA	NA	TRBV5-8	TRBJ1-5	TGTGCCAGCAGCTTGCGACGGATTAGCAATCAGCCCCAGCATTTT	CASSLRRISNQPQHF
few	NA	TRBV30	TRBJ1-5	TGTGCCTGGAGCAGGGAATATAGCAATCAGCCCCAGCATTTT	CAWSREYSNQPQHF
NA	TRBD1	TRBV5-6	TRBJ1-4	TGTGCCAGCAGCTTCGGGACAGGGAATGAAAAACTGTTTTTT	CASSFGTGNEKLFF
NA	TRBD1	TRBV6-2/TRBV6-3	TRBJ1-1	TGTGCCAGCAGTGCTACAGGGGCGTTGGCCACTGAAGCTTTCTTT	CASSATGALATEAFF
NA	NA	TRBV7-9	TRBJ2-7	TGTGCCAGCAGCTTATCGGCTGTGTCCTACGAGCAGTACTTC	CASSLSAVSYEQYF
NA	TRBD2	TRBV7-3	TRBJ2-1	TGTGCCAGCAGCTTAAGCGGGGGGAGGAATGAGCAGTTCTTC	CASSLSGGRNEQFF
few	NA	TRBV6-5	TRBJ1-1	TGTGCCAGCACCTTACGCTATGACGTGAACACTGAAGCTTTCTTT	CASTLRYDVNTEAFF
once	TRBD1	TRBV4-1	TRBJ1-2	TGCGCCAGCAGCCAGGACCCTGGACAGGTTAACTATGGCTACACCTTC	CASSQDPGQVNYGYTF
NA	TRBD1	TRBV5-1	TRBJ1-4	TGCGCCAGCAGCGCGGGACAGGGGGCGAGTAGTGAAAAACTGTTTTTT	CASSAGQGASSEKLFF